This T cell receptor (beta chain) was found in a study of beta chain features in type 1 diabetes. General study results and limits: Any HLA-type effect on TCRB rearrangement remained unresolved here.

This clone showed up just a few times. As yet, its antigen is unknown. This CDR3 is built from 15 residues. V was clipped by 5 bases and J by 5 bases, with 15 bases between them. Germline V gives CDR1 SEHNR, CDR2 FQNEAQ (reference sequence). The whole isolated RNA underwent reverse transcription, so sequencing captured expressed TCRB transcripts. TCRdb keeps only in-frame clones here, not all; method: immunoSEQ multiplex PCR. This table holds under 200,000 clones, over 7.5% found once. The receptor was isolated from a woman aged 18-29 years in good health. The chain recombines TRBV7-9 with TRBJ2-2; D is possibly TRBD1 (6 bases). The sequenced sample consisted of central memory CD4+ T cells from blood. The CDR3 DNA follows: TGTGCCAGCAGCGGAATAGCGAGGGGGACCGGGGAGCTGTTTTTT. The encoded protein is CASSGIARGTGELFF.